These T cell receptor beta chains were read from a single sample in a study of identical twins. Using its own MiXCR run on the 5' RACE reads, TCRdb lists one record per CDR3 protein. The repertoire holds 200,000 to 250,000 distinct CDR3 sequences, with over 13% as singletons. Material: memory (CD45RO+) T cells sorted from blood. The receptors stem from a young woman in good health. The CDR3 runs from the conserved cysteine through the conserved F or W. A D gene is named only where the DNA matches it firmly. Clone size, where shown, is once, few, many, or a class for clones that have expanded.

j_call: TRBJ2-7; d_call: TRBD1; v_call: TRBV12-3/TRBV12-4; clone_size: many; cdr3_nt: TGTGCCAGCAGAGGGACAGGGGGCAACTACGAGCAGTACTTC; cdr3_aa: CASRGTGGNYEQYF
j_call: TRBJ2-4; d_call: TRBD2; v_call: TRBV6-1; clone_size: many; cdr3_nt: TGTGCCAGTACTAGCGGTGCCAAAAACATTCAGTACTTC; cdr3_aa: CASTSGAKNIQYF
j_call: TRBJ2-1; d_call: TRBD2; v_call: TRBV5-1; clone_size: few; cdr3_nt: TGCGCCAGCAGCTTGTTTTCGGGACTAGAGAATGAGCAGTTCTTC; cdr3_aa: CASSLFSGLENEQFF
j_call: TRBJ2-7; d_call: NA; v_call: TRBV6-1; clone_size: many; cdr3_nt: TGTGCCAGCAGCCCAGGGGTTATGGCCTACGAGCAGTACTTC; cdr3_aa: CASSPGVMAYEQYF
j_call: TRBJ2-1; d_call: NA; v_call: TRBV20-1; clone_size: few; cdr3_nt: TGCAGTGCTAGATCCCTTAACCCTGAGCAGTTCTTC; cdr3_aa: CSARSLNPEQFF
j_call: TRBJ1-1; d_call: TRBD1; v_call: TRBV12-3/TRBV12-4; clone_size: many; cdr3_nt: TGTGCCAGCAGTCTCAGACAAACAGGGGGCGGTGAAGCTTTCTTT; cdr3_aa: CASSLRQTGGGEAFF
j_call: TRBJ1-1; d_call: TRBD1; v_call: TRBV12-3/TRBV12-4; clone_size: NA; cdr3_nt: TGTGCCAGCAGTGCCGGGTCCGGGACAGGGGAAGCTTTCTTT; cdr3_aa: CASSAGSGTGEAFF
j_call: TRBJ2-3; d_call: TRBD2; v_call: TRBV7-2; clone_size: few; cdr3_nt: TGTGCCAGCAGCGTACTAGCGGGAGGGACAACAGATACGCAGTATTTT; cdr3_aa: CASSVLAGGTTDTQYF
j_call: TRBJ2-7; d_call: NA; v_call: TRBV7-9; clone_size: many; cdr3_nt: TGTGCCAGCAGACTTATAACAGGGAGCGAGCAGTACTTC; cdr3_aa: CASRLITGSEQYF
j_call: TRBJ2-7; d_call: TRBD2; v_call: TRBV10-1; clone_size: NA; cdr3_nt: TGCGCCACCAGATTCCGACGGACTAGCGCCTACGAGCAGTACTTC; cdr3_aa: CATRFRRTSAYEQYF
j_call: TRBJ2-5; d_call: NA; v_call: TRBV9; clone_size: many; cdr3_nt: TGTGCCAGCAGCGCCCGAGGGGGGGGGCCGGGGGAGACCCAGTACTTC; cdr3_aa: CASSARGGGPGETQYF
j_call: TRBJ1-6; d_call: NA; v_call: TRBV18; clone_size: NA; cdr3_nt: TGTGCCAGCTCACTGAGGATGGGCAGGCATGGCTCACCCCTCCACTTT; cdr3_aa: CASSLRMGRHGSPLHF
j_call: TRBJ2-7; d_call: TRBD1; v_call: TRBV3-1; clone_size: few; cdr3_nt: TGTGCCAGCAGCAGGACAGGGTTCTCCTACGAGCAGTACTTC; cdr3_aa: CASSRTGFSYEQYF
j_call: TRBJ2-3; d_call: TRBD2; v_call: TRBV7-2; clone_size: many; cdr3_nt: TGTGCCAGCAGCCAACTACTAGCGGGGGTCACAGATACGCAGTATTTT; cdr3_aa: CASSQLLAGVTDTQYF
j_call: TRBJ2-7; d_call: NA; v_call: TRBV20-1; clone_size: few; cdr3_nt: TGCAGTGCGATAAAGGACGGCTGGTCCTACGAGCAGTACTTC; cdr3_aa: CSAIKDGWSYEQYF
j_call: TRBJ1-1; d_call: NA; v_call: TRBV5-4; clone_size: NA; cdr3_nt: TGTGCCAGCAGATCGTCCTCGAACACTGAAGCTTTCTTT; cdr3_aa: CASRSSSNTEAFF
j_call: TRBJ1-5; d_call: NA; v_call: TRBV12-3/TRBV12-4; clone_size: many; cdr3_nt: TGTGCCAGCAGTTTAGGGGGGGGGGGCAATCAGCCCCAGCATTTT; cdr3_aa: CASSLGGGGNQPQHF
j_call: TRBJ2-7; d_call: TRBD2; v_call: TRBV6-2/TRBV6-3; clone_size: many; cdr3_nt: TGTGCCAGCAGTTACTCCCCGACTAGCACCTACGAGCAGTACTTC; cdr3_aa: CASSYSPTSTYEQYF
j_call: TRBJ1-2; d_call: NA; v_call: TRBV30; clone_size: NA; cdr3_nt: TGTGCCTGGAGCAAGGGACACTCCGTTGGCTACACCTTC; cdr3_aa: CAWSKGHSVGYTF
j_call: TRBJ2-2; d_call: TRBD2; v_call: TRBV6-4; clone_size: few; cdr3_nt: TGTGCCAGCAGATTAGCGGGAGAAGCGGGGGAGCTGTTTTTT; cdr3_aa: CASRLAGEAGELFF
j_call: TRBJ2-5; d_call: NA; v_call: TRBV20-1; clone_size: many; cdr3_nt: TGCAGTGCTGGGGGCCAAGAGACCCAGTACTTC; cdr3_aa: CSAGGQETQYF
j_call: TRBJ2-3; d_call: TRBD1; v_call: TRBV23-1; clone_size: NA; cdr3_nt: TGCGCCAGCAGTCACAGATCGGGACAGGATTACACAGATACGCAGTATTTT; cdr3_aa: CASSHRSGQDYTDTQYF
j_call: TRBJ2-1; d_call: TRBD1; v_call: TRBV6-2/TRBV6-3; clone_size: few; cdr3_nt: TGTGCCAGTTACAAGGGGACAGGGGGTATCAATGAGCAGTTCTTC; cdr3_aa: CASYKGTGGINEQFF
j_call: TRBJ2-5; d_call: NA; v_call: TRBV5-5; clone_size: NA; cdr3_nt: TGTGCCAGCAGCGGGGGTGCGTCCCGAGAGACCCAGTACTTC; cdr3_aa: CASSGGASRETQYF
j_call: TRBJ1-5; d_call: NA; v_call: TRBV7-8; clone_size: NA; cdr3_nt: TGTGCCAGCAGCCCCCGAGGGGGAGGGGATCAGCCCCAGCATTTT; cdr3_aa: CASSPRGGGDQPQHF
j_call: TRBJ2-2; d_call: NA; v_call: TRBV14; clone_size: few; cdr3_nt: TGTGCCAGCAGCCAAGTCATAGGCACCGGGGAGCTGTTTTTT; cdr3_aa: CASSQVIGTGELFF
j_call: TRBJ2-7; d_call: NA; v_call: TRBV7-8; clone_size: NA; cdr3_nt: TGTGCCAGCAGCTTAGTTCTAGCCGCGGCGTTGAGCTCCTACGAGCAGTACTTC; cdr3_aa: CASSLVLAAALSSYEQYF
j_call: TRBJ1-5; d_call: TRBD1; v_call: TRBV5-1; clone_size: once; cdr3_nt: TGCGCCAGCAGCCTGACAGGGGGGCACTATAGCAATCAGCCCCAGCATTTT; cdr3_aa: CASSLTGGHYSNQPQHF
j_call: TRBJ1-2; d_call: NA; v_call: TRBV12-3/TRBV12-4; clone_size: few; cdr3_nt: TGTGCCAGCAGTGCGGGCCTTGAGGGCTACACCTTC; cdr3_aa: CASSAGLEGYTF
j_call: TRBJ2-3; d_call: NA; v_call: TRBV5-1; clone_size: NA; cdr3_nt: TGCGCCAGCAGACACAGCACAGATACGCAGTATTTT; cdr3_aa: CASRHSTDTQYF
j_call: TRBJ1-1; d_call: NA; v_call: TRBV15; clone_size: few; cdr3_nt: TGTGCCACCAGTCTATTCCCTAACACTGAAGCTTTCTTT; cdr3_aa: CATSLFPNTEAFF
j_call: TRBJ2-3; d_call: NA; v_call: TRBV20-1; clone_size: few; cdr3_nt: TGCAGTGCTAGAGCGGCTCCCACAGATACGCAGTATTTT; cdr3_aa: CSARAAPTDTQYF
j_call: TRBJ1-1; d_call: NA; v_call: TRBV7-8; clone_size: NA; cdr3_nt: TGTGCCAGCAGCTACCTGGCAGGGAACACTGAAGCTTTCTTT; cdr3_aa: CASSYLAGNTEAFF
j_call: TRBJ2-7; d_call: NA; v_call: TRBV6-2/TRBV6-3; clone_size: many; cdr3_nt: TGTGCCAGCAGACTCCAGAGCACCCGGGAGCAGTACTTC; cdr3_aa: CASRLQSTREQYF
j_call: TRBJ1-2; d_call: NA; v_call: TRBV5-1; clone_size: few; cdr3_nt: TGCGCCAGCAGCTCAGTAATACCCAGGGATGGCTACACCTTC; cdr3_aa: CASSSVIPRDGYTF
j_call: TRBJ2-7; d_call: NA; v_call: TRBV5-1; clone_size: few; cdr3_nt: TGCGCCAGCAGTAAAGATCTTAGCTACGCCTACGAGCAGTACTTC; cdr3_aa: CASSKDLSYAYEQYF
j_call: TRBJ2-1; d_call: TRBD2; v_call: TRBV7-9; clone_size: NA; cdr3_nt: TGTGCCAGCAGCTCCCATGCGGGAGGTTCCTACAATGAGCAGTTCTTC; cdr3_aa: CASSSHAGGSYNEQFF
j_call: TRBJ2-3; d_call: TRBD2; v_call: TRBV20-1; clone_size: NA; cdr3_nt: TGCAGTGCTAGAGACCCCAGGGTAACTAGCGGCCACACAGATACGCAGTATTTT; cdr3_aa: CSARDPRVTSGHTDTQYF
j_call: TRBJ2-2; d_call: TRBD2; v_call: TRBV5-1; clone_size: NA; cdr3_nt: TGCGCCAGCAGTAGCGGAGGCGGGGGGTACACCGGGGAGCTGTTTTTT; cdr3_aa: CASSSGGGGYTGELFF
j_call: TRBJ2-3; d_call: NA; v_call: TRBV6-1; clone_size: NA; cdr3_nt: TGTGCCAGCACAGGGCACACAGATACGCAGTATTTT; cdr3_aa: CASTGHTDTQYF
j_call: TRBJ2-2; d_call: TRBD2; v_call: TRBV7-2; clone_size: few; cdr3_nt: TGTGCCAGCCGGGGGGTCTTTAACACCGGGGAGCTGTTTTTT; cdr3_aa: CASRGVFNTGELFF
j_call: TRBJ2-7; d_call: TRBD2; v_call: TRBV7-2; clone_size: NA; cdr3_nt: TGTGCCAGCAGCATAGCGGGAGACGCCCCTTACGAGCAGTACTTC; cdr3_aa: CASSIAGDAPYEQYF
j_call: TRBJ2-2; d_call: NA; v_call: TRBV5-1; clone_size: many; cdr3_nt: TGCGCCAGCGGGCTATCGAACACCGGGGAGCTGTTTTTT; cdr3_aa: CASGLSNTGELFF
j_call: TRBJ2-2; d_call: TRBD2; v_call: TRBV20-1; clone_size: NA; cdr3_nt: TGCAGTCCTGGACTAGCGGGGGGCAGGACCGGGGAGCTGTTTTTT; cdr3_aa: CSPGLAGGRTGELFF
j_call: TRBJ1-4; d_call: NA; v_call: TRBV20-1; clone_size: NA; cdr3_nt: TGCAGTGGCCCGTCACGATTACCCCCGGGGCCGTCACATCCCGAAAAACTGTTTTTT; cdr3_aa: CSGPSRLPPGPSHPEKLFF
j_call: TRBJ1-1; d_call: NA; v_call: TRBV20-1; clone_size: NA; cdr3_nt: TGCAGTGCTAGATTGGGGGTTAACACTGAAGCTTTCTTT; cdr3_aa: CSARLGVNTEAFF
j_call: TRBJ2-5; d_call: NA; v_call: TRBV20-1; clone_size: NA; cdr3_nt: TGCAGTGCTAGAGACCCGAGAGCGGATGAAGAGACCCAGTACTTC; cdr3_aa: CSARDPRADEETQYF
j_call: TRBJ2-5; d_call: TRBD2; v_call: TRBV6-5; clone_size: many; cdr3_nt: TGTGCCAGCAGTTACTCGGCTTCGGCGGGGGGGCACGAGACCCAGTACTTC; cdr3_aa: CASSYSASAGGHETQYF
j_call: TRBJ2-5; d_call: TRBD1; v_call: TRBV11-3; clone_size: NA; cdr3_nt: TGTGCCAGCAGTTACGATTCCGGGACAGGGGTCCAGTACTTC; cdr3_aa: CASSYDSGTGVQYF
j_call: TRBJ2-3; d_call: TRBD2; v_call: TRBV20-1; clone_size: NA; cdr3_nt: TGCAGTGCTGATCGGCGGGGGGGCGTCCCAGATACGCAGTATTTT; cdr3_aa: CSADRRGGVPDTQYF
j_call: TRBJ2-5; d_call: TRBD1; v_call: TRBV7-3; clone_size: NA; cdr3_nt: TGTGCCAGCAGCGCCCGACAGGGGCGCCAAGAGACCCAGTACTTC; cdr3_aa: CASSARQGRQETQYF
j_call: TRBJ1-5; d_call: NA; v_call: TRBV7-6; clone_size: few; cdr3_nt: TGTGCCAGCACCACAGGGCCCAATCAGCCCCAGCATTTT; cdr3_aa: CASTTGPNQPQHF
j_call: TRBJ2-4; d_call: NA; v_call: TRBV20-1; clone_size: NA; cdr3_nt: TGCAGTGCTAGAGGGGCACTAGTAGCCAAAAACATTCAGTACTTC; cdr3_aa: CSARGALVAKNIQYF
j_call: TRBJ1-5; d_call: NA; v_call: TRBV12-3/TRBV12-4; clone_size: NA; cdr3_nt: TGTGCCAGCAGTGGACAGATAAATCAGCCCCAGCATTTT; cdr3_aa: CASSGQINQPQHF